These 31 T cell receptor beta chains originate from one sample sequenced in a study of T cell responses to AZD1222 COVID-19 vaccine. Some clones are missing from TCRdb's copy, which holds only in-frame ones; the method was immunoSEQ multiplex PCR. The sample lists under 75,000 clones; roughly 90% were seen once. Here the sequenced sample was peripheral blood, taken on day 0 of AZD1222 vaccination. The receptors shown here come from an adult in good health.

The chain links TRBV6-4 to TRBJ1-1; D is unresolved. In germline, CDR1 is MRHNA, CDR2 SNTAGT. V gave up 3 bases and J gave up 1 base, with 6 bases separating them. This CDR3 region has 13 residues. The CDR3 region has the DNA TGTGCCAGCAGTGAGGAGGCGAACACTGAAGCTTTCTTT. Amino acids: CASSEEANTEAFF.

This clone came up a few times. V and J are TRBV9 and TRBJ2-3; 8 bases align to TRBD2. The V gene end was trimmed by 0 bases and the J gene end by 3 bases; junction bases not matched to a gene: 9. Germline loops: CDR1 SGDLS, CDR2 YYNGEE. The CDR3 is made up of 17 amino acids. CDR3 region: CASSVEGGTSSTDTQYF. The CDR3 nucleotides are TGTGCCAGCAGCGTAGAGGGGGGGACTAGTTCGACAGATACGCAGTATTTT.

CDR3 DNA sequence: TGTGCCAGCATCTTGGGAGGGGGTTCACCCCTCCACTTT. Its protein product is CASILGGGSPLHF. The chain carries TRBV12-3 or TRBV12-4 and TRBJ1-6, with D perhaps matching TRBD1 (6 bases). Trimming left V 7 bases short and J 9 bases short, with 13 bases between. This CDR3 has 13 residues.

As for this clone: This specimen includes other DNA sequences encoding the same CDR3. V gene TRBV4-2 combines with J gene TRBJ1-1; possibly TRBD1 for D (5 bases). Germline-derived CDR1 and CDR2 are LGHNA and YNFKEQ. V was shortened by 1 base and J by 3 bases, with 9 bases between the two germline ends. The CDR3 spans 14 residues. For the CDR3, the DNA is TGTGCCAGCAGCCAAGGTCTGGGGGACACTGAAGCTTTCTTT. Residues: CASSQGLGDTEAFF.

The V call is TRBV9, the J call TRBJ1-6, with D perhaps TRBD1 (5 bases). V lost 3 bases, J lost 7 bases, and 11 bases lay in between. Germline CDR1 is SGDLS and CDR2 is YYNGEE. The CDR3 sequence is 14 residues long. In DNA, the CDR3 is TGTGCCAGCAGCGCCCGGGACGTAAATTCACCCCTCCACTTT. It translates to CASSARDVNSPLHF.

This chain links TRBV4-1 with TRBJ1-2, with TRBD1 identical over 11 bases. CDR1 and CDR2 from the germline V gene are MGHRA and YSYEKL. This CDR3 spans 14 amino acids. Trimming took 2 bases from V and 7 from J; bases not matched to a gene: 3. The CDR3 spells CASSQRDRGSGYTF. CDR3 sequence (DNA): TGCGCCAGCAGCCAACGGGACAGGGGGAGTGGCTACACCTTC.

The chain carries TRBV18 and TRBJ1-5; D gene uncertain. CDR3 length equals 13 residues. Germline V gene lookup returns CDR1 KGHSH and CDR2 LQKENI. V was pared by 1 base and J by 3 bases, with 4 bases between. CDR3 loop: CASSPQANQPQHF. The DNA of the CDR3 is TGTGCCAGCTCACCACAGGCCAATCAGCCCCAGCATTTT.

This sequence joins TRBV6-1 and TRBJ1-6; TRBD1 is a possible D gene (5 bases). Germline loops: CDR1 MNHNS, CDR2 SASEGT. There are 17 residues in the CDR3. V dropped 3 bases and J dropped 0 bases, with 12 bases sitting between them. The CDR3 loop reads CASSEGPPGSYNSPLHF. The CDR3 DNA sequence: TGTGCCAGCAGTGAGGGACCCCCGGGCTCCTATAATTCACCCCTCCACTTT.

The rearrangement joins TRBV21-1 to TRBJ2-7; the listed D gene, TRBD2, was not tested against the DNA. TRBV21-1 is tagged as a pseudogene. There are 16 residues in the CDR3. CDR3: CASSKGTTLSSYEQYF. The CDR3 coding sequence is TGTGCCAGCAGCAAAGGAACGACTTTGAGCTCCTACGAGCAGTACTTC.

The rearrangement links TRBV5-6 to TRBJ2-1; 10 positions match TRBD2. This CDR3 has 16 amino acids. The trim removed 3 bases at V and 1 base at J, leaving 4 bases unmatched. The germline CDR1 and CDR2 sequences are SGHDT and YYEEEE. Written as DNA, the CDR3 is TGTGCCAGCAGCTGGAATAGCGGGAGGTCCTACAATGAGCAGTTCTTC. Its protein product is CASSWNSGRSYNEQFF. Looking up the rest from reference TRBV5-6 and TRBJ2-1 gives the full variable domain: DAGVTQSPTHLIKTRGQQVTLRCSPKSGHDTVSWYQQALGQGPQFIFQYYEEEERQRGNFPDRFSGHQFPNYSSELNVNALLLGDSALYLCASSWNSGRSYNEQFFGPGTRLTVL.

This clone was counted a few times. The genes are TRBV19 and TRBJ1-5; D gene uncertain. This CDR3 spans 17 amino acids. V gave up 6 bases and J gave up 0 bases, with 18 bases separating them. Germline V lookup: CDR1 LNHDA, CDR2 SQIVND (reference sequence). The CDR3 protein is CASRAGSRRDSNQPQHF. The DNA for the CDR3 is TGTGCCAGTAGAGCAGGATCGAGGAGGGATAGCAATCAGCCCCAGCATTTT.

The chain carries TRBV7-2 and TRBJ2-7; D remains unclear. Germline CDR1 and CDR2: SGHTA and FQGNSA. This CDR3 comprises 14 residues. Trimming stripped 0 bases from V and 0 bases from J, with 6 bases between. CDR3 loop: CASSLAQVSYEQYF. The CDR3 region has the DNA TGTGCCAGCAGCTTAGCGCAGGTCTCCTACGAGCAGTACTTC.

In DNA, the CDR3 is TGTGCCAGCAGCTTAGTCATTAGTCGAGTCCGGGACAGGGATGACGAGCAGTACTTC. Translated: CASSLVISRVRDRDDEQYF. V gene TRBV11-2 combines with J gene TRBJ2-7; TRBD1 aligns across 9 bases. V trimming: 1 base; J trimming: 5 bases; junction bases outside the gene matches: 18. The CDR3 covers 19 residues. Looked up from germline, CDR1 is SGHAT and CDR2 is FQNNGV.

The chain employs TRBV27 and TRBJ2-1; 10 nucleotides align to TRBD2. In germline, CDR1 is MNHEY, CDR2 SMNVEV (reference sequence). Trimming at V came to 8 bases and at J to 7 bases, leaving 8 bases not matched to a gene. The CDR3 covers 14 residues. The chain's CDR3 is CASLSGRADNEQFF. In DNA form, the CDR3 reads TGTGCCAGCTTAAGCGGGAGGGCGGATAATGAGCAGTTCTTC.

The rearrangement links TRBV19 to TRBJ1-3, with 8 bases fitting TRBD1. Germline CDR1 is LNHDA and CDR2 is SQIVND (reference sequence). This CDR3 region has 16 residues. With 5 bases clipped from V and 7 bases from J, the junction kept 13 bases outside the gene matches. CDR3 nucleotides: TGTGCCAGTAGTGCCCCCAGACAGGGGAGGTTCAACACCATATATTTT. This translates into CASSAPRQGRFNTIYF.

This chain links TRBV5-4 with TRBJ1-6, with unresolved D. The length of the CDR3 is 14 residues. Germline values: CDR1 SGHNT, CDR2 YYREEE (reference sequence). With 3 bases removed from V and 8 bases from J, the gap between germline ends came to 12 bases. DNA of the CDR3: TGTGCCAGCAGCTCCGACCGATCAGATTCACCCCTCCACTTT. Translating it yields CASSSDRSDSPLHF.

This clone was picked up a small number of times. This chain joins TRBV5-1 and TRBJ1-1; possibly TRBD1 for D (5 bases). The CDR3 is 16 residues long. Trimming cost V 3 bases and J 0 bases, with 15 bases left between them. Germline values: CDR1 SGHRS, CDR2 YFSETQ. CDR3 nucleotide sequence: TGCGCCAGCAGCTCCACAGGTTATGGGATGAACACTGAAGCTTTCTTT. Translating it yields CASSSTGYGMNTEAFF.

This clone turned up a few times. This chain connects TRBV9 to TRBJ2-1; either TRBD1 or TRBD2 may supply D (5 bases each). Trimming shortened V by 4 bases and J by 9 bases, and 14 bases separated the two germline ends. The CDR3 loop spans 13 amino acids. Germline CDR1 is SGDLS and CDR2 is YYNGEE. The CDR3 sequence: CASSPGASSEQFF. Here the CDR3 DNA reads TGTGCCAGCAGCCCCGGGGCTAGCTCTGAGCAGTTCTTC.

CDR3 DNA sequence: TGTGCCAGCAGCTTACCTAGCGGGAGCATCGATGAGCAGTTCTTC. Amino acids: CASSLPSGSIDEQFF. This rearrangement joins TRBV7-9 to TRBJ2-1; 10 bases agree with TRBD2. The V gene's germline CDR1 is SEHNR and CDR2 FQNEAQ (reference sequence). Trimming removed 2 bases from V and 8 bases from J; junction bases left unmatched: 6. There are 15 residues in the CDR3. Together with reference TRBV7-9 and TRBJ2-1, the CDR3 gives the full variable domain: DTGVSQNPRHKITKRGQNVTFRCDPISEHNRLYWYRQTLGQGPEFLTYFQNEAQLEKSRLLSDRFSAERPKGSFSTLEIQRTEQGDSAMYLCASSLPSGSIDEQFFGPGTRLTVL.

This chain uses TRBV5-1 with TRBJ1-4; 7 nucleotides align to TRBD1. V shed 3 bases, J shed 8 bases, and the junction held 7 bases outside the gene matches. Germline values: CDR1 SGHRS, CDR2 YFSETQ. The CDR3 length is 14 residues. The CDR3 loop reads CASSSKGQDEKLFF. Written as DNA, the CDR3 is TGCGCCAGCAGCTCCAAAGGACAGGACGAAAAACTGTTTTTT.

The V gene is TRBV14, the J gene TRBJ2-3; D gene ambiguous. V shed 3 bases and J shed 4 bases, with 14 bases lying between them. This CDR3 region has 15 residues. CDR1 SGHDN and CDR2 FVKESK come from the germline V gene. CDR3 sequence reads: CASSHLREGPDTQYF. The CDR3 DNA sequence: TGTGCCAGCAGCCACCTTAGGGAAGGGCCAGATACGCAGTATTTT.

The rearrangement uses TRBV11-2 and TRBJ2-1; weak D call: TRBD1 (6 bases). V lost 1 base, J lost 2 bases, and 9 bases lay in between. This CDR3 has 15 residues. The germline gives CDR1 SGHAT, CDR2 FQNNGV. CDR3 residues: CASSLGGGAYNEQFF. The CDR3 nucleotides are TGTGCCAGCAGCTTAGGTGGGGGCGCCTACAATGAGCAGTTCTTC.

The CDR3, as DNA: TGTGCCAGCACCGACCCCGGGACGCCTAGCTCTGGAAACACCATATATTTT. Amino acids: CASTDPGTPSSGNTIYF. The chain employs TRBV7-9 and TRBJ1-3, with D possibly TRBD1 on 5 matching bases. The germline gives CDR1 SEHNR, CDR2 FQNEAQ (reference sequence). Between the trimmed V and J ends, which lost 7 bases and 0 bases, there was a span of 19 bases. The CDR3 has 17 residues.

CDR3 region: CASSHSRDYGYTF. As DNA, the CDR3 is TGTGCCAGCAGCCATTCACGGGACTATGGCTACACCTTC. V and J are TRBV4-2 and TRBJ1-2, with unresolved D. V was shortened by 3 bases and J by 3 bases, with 8 bases between the two germline ends. Germline V gene lookup returns CDR1 LGHNA and CDR2 YNFKEQ. The CDR3 contains 13 residues.

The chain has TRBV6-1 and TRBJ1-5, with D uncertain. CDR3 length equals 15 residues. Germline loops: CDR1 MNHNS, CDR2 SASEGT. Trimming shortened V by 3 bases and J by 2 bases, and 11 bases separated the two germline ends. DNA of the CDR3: TGTGCCAGCAGTGAGGGCCCCGGAGGCAATCAGCCCCAGCATTTT. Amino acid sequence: CASSEGPGGNQPQHF.

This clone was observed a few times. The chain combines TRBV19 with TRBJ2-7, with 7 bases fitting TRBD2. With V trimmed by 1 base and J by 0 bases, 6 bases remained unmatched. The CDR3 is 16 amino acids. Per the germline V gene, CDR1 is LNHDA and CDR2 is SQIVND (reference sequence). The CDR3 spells CASSIGEGAGSYEQYF. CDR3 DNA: TGTGCCAGTAGTATAGGGGAGGGAGCGGGCTCCTACGAGCAGTACTTC. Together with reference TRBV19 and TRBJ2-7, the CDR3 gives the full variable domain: DGGITQSPKYLFRKEGQNVTLSCEQNLNHDAMYWYRQDPGQGLRLIYYSQIVNDFQKGDIAEGYSVSREKKESFPLTVTSAQKNPTAFYLCASSIGEGAGSYEQYFGPGTRLTVT.

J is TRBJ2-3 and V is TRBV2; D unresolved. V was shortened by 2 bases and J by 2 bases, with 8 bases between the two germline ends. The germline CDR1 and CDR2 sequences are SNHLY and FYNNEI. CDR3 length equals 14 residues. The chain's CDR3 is CASSERPITDTQYF. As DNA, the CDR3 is TGTGCCAGCAGTGAACGCCCGATCACAGATACGCAGTATTTT.

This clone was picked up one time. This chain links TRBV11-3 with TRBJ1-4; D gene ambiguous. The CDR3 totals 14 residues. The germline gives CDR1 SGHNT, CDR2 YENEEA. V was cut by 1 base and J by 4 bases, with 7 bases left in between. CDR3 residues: CASSLGRSNEKLFF. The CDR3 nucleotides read TGTGCCAGCAGCTTAGGCAGGAGTAATGAAAAACTGTTTTTT.

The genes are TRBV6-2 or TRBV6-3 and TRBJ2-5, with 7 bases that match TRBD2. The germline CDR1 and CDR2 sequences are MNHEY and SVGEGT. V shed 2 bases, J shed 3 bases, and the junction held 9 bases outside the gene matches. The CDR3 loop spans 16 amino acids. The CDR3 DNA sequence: TGTGCCAGCAGTTACCTCATAGGGAGGGGAGAAGAGACCCAGTACTTC. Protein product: CASSYLIGRGEETQYF.

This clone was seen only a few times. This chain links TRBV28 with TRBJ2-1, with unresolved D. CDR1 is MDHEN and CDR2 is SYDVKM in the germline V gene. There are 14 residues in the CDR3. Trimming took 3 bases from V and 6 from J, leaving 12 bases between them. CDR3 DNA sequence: TGTGCCAGCAGTTTTTTAGTCCAGTCCAATGAGCAGTTCTTC. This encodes CASSFLVQSNEQFF.

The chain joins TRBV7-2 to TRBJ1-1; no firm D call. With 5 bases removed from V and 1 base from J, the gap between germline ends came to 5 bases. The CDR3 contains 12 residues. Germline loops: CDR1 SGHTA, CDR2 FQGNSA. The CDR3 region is CASSNANTEAFF. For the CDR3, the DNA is TGTGCCAGCAGCAATGCGAACACTGAAGCTTTCTTT. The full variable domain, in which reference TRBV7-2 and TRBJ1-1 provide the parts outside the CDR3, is GAGVSQSPSNKVTEKGKDVELRCDPISGHTALYWYRQSLGQGLEFLIYFQGNSAPDKSGLPSDRFSAERTGGSVSTLTIQRTQQEDSAVYLCASSNANTEAFFGQGTRLTVV.